The sequence of this T cell receptor (beta chain) was determined in a study of early T cells in non-severe SARS-CoV-2 infection. Study-level background: Sequencing input comprised bulk RNA from unsorted whole blood; chain pairing was not available.

Remarks on this clonotype: The antigen is not known.

The TCR library protocol was used to attach unique molecular identifiers. These identifiers were attached to individual cDNA molecules. TCRdb processed the 5' RACE reads anew with MiXCR; each CDR3 protein has one entry. Among roughly 70,000 distinct CDR3 sequences listed, about 19% were seen once. Findings of the study overall: The VDJdb matching leaned toward anti-spike CD8 responses and overlooked private and CD4 specificities.

The V end was cut by 4 bases, the J end by 4 bases, with 14 bases between. The CDR3 contains 15 residues. Per germline, CDR1 MGHRA and CDR2 YSYEKL. This rearrangement joins TRBV4-1 to TRBJ1-5; D is undetermined. The receptor was isolated from an adult who was a healthcare worker with PCR-confirmed SARS-CoV-2 infection or an uninfected control (not recorded which). Sequenced material: whole blood, taken at baseline. CDR3 residues: CASSLGLAENQPQHF. CDR3 coding DNA: TGCGCCAGCAGCCTGGGATTGGCCGAGAATCAGCCCCAGCATTTT.